A single sample gave rise to the 9 T cell receptor beta chains below, sequenced in a study of T cells in Graves' hyperthyroidism and ophthalmopathy. Template material for amplifying TCR beta CDR3 regions consisted of RNA transcripts. The HTBI set primed first-round TCR CDR3 RT-PCR. TCRdb re-derived calls from the multiplex PCR reads in MiXCR, one entry per CDR3 protein. The repertoire consists of 550,000 to 800,000 distinct CDR3 sequences, with roughly a sixth occurring once and the leading ten covering about 14%. Source material: blood. The receptor source for this set is a man between 50 and 59 years old with Graves' hyperthyroidism.

Ten or more counts support this clonotype. This CDR3 is CASSLQGPGDTQYF. CDR3 nucleotide sequence: TGTGCCAGCTCACTACAGGGTCCGGGAGATACGCAGTATTTT. The chain carries TRBV18 and TRBJ2-3; D is perhaps TRBD1 (6 bases). The CDR3 totals 14 residues. Germline V CDR1 and CDR2: KGHSH, LQKENI. V lost 4 bases, J lost 5 bases, and 13 bases lay in between. The full variable domain, in which reference TRBV18 and TRBJ2-3 provide the parts outside the CDR3, is NAGVMQNPRHLVRRRGQEARLRCSPMKGHSHVYWYRQLPEEGLKFMVYLQKENIIDESGMPKERFSAEFPKEGPSILRIQQVVRGDSAAYFCASSLQGPGDTQYFGPGTRLTVL.

This clonotype was seen at least ten times. The chain employs TRBV5-1 and TRBJ2-1; 7 positions match TRBD2. V shed 4 bases and J 4 bases; nucleotides not matched to a gene: 8. CDR3 length: 15 amino acids. CDR1 and CDR2 (germline): SGHRS, YFSETQ. In DNA, the CDR3 is TGCGCCAGCAGCCTGACTAGCTCAAATTACAATGAGCAGTTCTTC. Translating gives CASSLTSSNYNEQFF.

The chain couples TRBV28 to TRBJ1-6; D not certain. CDR1 is MDHEN and CDR2 is SYDVKM in the germline V gene. V shed 3 bases and J shed 0 bases, with 9 bases lying between them. CDR3 length: 16 amino acids. CDR3 sequence: CASSFATDSYNSPLHF. In DNA form, the CDR3 reads TGTGCCAGCAGTTTCGCGACGGACTCCTATAATTCACCCCTCCACTTT.

This clonotype was observed many times. This chain joins TRBV11-2 and TRBJ2-7, with 7 bases that match TRBD1. The CDR3 runs to 15 residues. J lost 1 base, V lost 1 base, and 4 bases had no gene match. CDR1 SGHAT and CDR2 FQNNGV come from the germline V gene. CDR3 DNA sequence: TGTGCCAGCAGCTTAGGTTGGGACAGTTCCTACGAGCAGTACTTC. Translated, it gives CASSLGWDSSYEQYF.

This clonotype has ten or more counts. The J gene is TRBJ2-3, the V gene TRBV27; 10 bases are shared with TRBD2. In germline, CDR1 is MNHEY, CDR2 SMNVEV (reference sequence). J lost 7 bases, V lost 4 bases, and 5 bases had no gene match. This CDR3 spans 14 amino acids. The CDR3 loop is CASSSLAGAHTQYF. The DNA of the CDR3 is TGTGCCAGCAGTTCCCTAGCGGGAGCTCATACGCAGTATTTT.

The rearrangement links TRBV10-2 to TRBJ1-6; 8 nucleotides align to TRBD1. The CDR3 length is 13 residues. After removal of 8 bases from V and 9 bases from J, the junction contained 6 bases not matched to a gene. The germline CDR1 and CDR2 sequences are WSHSY and SAAADI. CDR3 region: CASQRTGSSPLHF. The CDR3 nucleotides read TGCGCCAGCCAACGGACAGGGAGTTCACCCCTCCACTTT.

The chain uses TRBV12-3 or TRBV12-4 and TRBJ2-1; 7 bases are shared with TRBD1. The CDR3 length is 15 residues. V lost 7 bases and J lost 7; bases outside the gene matches: 13. CDR3 nucleotides: TGTGCCAGCACCCATCAGACAGGGACCCTTAATGAGCAGTTCTTC. It codes for CASTHQTGTLNEQFF.

The chain joins TRBV5-1 to TRBJ2-7; D unresolved. From germline, CDR1 is SGHRS and CDR2 YFSETQ. Between the trimmed V and J ends, which lost 0 bases and 0 bases, there was a span of 10 bases. The CDR3 contains 15 residues. The CDR3 protein is CASSLVGQTSYEQYF. The CDR3 bases are TGCGCCAGCAGCTTGGTAGGGCAGACCTCCTACGAGCAGTACTTC.

The table lists this clonotype with a few counts. V and J are TRBV7-9 and TRBJ2-3, with D perhaps matching TRBD1 or TRBD2 (5 bases each). The CDR3 covers 15 residues. In germline, CDR1 is SEHNR, CDR2 FQNEAQ (reference sequence). Trimming pared 4 bases from V and 4 bases from J, leaving 15 bases between. The chain's CDR3 is CASSYTRGLADTQYF. CDR3 nucleotides: TGTGCCAGCAGCTACACCCGGGGCCTGGCAGATACGCAGTATTTT.